This entry concerns a single T cell receptor beta chain. The source of the sample is a study of control samples from healthy donors and cancer patients. Some clones are missing from TCRdb's copy, which holds only in-frame ones; the method was immunoSEQ multiplex PCR. Of nearly 200,000 clones in the sample, about 90% were seen once. V gave up 7 bases and J gave up 7 bases, with 16 bases separating them. CDR3 size: 13 residues. Germline V gene sequence: CDR1 MNHEY, CDR2 SMNVEV (reference sequence). This TCR came from a man between 25 and 39 years old in good health. This chain uses TRBV27 with TRBJ1-1, with D possibly matching TRBD1 (6 bases). Source material: blood. CDR3 protein: CASNGGAFSEAFF. DNA for the CDR3: TGTGCCAGCAACGGGGGGGCCTTCAGTGAAGCTTTCTTT.